The entry below gives a single T cell receptor beta chain sequence along with its context. The antigen is undetermined. This CDR3 has 14 residues. V shed 5 bases and J 3 bases; nucleotides not matched to a gene: 4. Germline V lookup: CDR1 MNHEY, CDR2 SVGAGI. This record belongs to a study of STAT5B mutations in CD4+ large granular lymphocyte leukemia. Study-level points and caveats: Compared with healthy controls (2/35), patient top clones favored TRBV06 (8/27). Patient CD4-sorted repertoires looked more clonal than healthy CD4+ repertoires, even without putative leukemic clones. Roughly a quarter of private leukemic clonotypes occurred rarely in other patients' non-leukemic repertoires.

Here immunoSEQ multiplex PCR was the method, and the copy in TCRdb shows in-frame clones only, minus some. This sample has 20,000 to 25,000 clones, with 82% found just once. Controls came from buffy coats of healthy blood donors. The V call is TRBV6-5, the J call TRBJ1-1; 9 nucleotides line up with TRBD1. What was sequenced was CD4+ T cells from blood buffy coats. The source is a human donor in good health. The CDR3 nucleotides read TGTGCCAGCAGTGGGACAGGGAGGGACACTGAAGCTTTCTTT. The encoded protein is CASSGTGRDTEAFF.